This T cell receptor (beta chain) came from a study of blood T cell repertoires in COVID-19. The age range of participants was 18 to 89 years, with residence in some 25 US areas. Participant reports of clinical history set cohort assignment. Resolution of symptoms, clearance, or two negative PCRs was present in recovered Cohort 3 donors. Original methodology: From reference gene primer amplification, estimates of nucleated cell counts were derived. This table comes from immunoSEQ multiplex PCR, and its TCRdb copy is limited to in-frame clones, with some not included. The V and J calls and the clone size are those of that table, but D and trimming were determined from the DNA. The repertoire holds hundreds of thousands of clones, with around 91% as singletons. Unmatched junction bases numbered 6, after V lost 5 bases and J lost 3 bases. The CDR3 has 15 amino acids. The germline V gene encodes CDR1 MNHEY and CDR2 SMNVEV (reference sequence).

The sequence was collected from a man in his thirties or forties who had recovered from COVID-19. The V and J genes are TRBV27 and TRBJ1-4, with 7 positions matching TRBD1. The sequenced material came from PBMCs or T cells enriched from blood (not recorded which). CDR3 nucleotides: TGTGCCAGCAGTCGACAGGGATTTCCTAATGAAAAACTGTTTTTT. Translated: CASSRQGFPNEKLFF.